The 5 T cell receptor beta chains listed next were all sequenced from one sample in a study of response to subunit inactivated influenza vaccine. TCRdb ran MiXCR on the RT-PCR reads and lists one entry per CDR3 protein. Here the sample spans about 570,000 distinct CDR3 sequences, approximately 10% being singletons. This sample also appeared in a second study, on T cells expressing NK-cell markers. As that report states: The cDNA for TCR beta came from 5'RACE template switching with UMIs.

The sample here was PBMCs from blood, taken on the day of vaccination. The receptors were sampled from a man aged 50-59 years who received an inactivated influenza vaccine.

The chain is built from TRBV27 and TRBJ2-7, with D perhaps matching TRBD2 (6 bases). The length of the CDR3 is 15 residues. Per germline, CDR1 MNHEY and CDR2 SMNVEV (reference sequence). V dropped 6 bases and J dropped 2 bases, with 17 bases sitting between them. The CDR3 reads CASSLNTGTPYEQYF. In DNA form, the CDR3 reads TGTGCCAGCAGCCTCAATACCGGGACTCCCTACGAGCAGTACTTC.

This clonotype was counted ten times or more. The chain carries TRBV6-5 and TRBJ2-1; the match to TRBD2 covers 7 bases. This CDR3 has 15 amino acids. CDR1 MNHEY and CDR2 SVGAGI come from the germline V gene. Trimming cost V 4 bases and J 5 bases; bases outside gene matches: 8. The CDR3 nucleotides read TGTGCCAGCAGTTCGGACCGGGACTACCACAATGAGCAGTTCTTC. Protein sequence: CASSSDRDYHNEQFF.

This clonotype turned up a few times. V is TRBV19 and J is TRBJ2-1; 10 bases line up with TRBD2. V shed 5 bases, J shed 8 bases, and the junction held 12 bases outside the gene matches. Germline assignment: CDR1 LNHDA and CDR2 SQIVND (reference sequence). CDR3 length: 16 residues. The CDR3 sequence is CASSAPSGRLVDEQFF. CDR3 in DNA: TGTGCCAGTAGTGCCCCTAGCGGGAGATTGGTAGATGAGCAGTTCTTC.

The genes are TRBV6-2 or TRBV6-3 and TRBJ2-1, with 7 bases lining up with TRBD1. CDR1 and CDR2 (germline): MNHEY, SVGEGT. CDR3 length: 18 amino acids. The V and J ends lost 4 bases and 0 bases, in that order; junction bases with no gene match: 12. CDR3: CASSSETGVVLSYNEQFF. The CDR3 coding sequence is TGTGCCAGCAGTTCCGAAACAGGGGTCGTCCTCTCCTACAATGAGCAGTTCTTC.

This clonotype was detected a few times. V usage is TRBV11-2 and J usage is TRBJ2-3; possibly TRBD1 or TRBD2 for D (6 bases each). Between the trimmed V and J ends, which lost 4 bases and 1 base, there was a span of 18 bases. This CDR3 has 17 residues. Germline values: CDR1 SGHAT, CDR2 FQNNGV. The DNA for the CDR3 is TGTGCCAGCAGCTCTAGAGGGGGGAACTATGGCACAGATACGCAGTATTTT. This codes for CASSSRGGNYGTDTQYF.